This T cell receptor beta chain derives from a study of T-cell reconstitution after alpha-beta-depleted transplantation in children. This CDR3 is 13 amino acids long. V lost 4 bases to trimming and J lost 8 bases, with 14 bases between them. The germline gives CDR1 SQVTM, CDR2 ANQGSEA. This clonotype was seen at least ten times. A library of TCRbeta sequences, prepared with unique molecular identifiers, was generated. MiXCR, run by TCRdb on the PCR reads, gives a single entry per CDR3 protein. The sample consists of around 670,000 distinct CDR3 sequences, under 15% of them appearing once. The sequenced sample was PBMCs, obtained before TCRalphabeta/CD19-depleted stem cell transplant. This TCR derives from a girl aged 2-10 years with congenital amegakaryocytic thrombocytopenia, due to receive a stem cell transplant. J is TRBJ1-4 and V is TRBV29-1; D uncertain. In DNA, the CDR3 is TGCAGCGTTGCATCGACTAAAGGGGAAAAACTGTTTTTT. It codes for CSVASTKGEKLFF.